This T cell receptor (beta chain) is drawn from a study of T cells after yellow fever vaccination. CDR3 length: 14 residues. The germline CDR1 and CDR2 sequences are LGHNA and YSLEER. V dropped 0 bases and J dropped 3 bases, with 7 bases sitting between them. One entry per CDR3 protein, called by TCRdb with MiXCR from the 5' RACE reads. The top ten clones hold about 0.85% of a sample with 240,000 or so distinct CDR3 sequences, 6.5% to 8.5% of them seen once. The J gene is TRBJ2-3, the V gene TRBV4-3; D remains ambiguous. The sample was CD4+ T cells sorted from PBMCs, taken 15 days after the yellow fever booster vaccination. This TCR was recovered from a man aged 30-40 years who received the YFV17D yellow fever vaccine. The CDR3 is CASSQEWSTDTQYF. The CDR3 coding sequence is TGCGCCAGCAGCCAAGAATGGAGTACAGATACGCAGTATTTT.